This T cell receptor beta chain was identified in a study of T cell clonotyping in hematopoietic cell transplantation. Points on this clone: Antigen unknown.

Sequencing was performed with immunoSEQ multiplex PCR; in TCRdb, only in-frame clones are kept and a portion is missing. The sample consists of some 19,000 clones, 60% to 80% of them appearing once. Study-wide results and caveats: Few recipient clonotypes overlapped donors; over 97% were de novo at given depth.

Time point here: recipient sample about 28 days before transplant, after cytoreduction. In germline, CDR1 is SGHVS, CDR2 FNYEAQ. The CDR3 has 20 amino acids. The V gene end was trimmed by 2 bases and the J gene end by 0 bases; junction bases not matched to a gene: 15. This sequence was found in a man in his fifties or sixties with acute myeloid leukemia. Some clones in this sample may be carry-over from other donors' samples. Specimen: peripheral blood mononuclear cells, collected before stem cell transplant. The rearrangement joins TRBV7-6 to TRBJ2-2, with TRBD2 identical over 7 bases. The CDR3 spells CASSLTDGDYLNANTGELFF. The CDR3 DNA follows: TGTGCCAGCAGCTTAACCGATGGGGACTATTTGAACGCGAACACCGGGGAGCTGTTTTTT.